A selection of T cell receptor beta chains follows, all from one sample in a study of CD8 T cells in ankylosing spondylitis. TCRdb fed the 5' RACE reads into MiXCR, producing one record per CDR3 protein. This table has fewer than 350,000 distinct CDR3 sequences, approximately 10% appearing once. Sequences were obtained from blood, either unsorted or a sorted T cell fraction (not recorded which). The receptors come from a female donor with ankylosing spondylitis or in good health (not recorded which). Both conserved end residues are part of each CDR3. The order of the fields is CDR3 protein, V gene, J gene.

cdr3_aa: CASSFGLSNQPQHF; v_call: TRBV12-3/TRBV12-4; j_call: TRBJ1-5
cdr3_aa: CASRSSTDTQYF; v_call: TRBV7-2; j_call: TRBJ2-3
cdr3_aa: CASSLRWDYGNTIYF; v_call: TRBV7-2; j_call: TRBJ1-3
cdr3_aa: CASSLARTQETQYF; v_call: TRBV5-1; j_call: TRBJ2-5
cdr3_aa: CASSLEREFGELFF; v_call: TRBV11-2; j_call: TRBJ2-2
cdr3_aa: CASSLRDGQYF; v_call: TRBV12-3/TRBV12-4; j_call: TRBJ2-7
cdr3_aa: CASSTDRANTEAFF; v_call: TRBV5-1; j_call: TRBJ1-1
cdr3_aa: CASSFRSGDEQYF; v_call: TRBV12-3/TRBV12-4; j_call: TRBJ2-7
cdr3_aa: CASSWEGSSNQPQHF; v_call: TRBV5-5; j_call: TRBJ1-5
cdr3_aa: CASSPETSSVYEQYF; v_call: TRBV7-7; j_call: TRBJ2-7
cdr3_aa: CASRRDGMSYEQYF; v_call: TRBV27; j_call: TRBJ2-7